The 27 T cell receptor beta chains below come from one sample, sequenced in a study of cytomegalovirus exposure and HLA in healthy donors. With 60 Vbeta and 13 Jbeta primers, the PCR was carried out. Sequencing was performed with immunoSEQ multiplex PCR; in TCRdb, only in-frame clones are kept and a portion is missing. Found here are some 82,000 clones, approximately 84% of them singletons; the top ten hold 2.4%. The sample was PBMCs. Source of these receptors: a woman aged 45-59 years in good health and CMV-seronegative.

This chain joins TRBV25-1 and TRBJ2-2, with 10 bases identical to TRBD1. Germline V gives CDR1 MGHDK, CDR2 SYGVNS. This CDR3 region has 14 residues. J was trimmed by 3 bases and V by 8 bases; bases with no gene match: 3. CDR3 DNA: TGTGCCAGCTCGGACAGGGGGGACACCGGGGAGCTGTTTTTT. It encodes CASSDRGDTGELFF.

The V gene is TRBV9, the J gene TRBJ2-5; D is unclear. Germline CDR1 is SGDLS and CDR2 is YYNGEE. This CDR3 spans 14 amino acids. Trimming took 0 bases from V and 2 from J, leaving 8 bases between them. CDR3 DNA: TGTGCCAGCAGCGTAGCTGGCTCTCAAGAGACCCAGTACTTC. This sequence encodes CASSVAGSQETQYF.

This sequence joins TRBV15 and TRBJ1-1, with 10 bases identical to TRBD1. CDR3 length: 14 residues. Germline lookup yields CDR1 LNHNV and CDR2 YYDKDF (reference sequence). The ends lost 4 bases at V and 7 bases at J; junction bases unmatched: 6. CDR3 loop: CATSTGTGVVEAFF. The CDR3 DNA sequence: TGTGCCACCAGCACCGGGACAGGGGTTGTTGAAGCTTTCTTT.

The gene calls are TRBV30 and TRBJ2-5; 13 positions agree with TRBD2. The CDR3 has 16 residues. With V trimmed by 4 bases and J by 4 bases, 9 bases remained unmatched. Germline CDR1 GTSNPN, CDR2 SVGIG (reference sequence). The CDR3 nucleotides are TGTGCCTGGAACTTTGGACTAGCGGGGGCCGGAGAGACCCAGTACTTC. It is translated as CAWNFGLAGAGETQYF.

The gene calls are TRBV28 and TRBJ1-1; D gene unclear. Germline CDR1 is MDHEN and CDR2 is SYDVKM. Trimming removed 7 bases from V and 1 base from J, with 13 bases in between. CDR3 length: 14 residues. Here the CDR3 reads CASIIAVGNTEAFF. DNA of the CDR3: TGTGCCAGCATCATCGCTGTCGGGAACACTGAAGCTTTCTTT.

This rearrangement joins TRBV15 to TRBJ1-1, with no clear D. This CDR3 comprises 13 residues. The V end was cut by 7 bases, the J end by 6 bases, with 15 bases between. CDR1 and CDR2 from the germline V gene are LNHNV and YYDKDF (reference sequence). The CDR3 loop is CATKFSMSPEAFF. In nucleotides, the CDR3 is TGTGCCACCAAATTCTCTATGAGCCCTGAAGCTTTCTTT.

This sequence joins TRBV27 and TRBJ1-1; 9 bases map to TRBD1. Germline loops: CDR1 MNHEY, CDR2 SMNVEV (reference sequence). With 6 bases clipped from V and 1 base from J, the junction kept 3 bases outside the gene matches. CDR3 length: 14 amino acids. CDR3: CASRLTGGNTEAFF. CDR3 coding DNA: TGTGCCAGCAGGTTGACAGGGGGGAACACTGAAGCTTTCTTT.

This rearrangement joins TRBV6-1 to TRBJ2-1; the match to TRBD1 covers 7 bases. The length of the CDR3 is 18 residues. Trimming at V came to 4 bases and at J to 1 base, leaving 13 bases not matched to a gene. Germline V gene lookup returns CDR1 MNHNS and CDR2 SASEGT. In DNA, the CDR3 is TGTGCCAGCAGTGGCGACAGGGTAACCCCCCGATCCTACAATGAGCAGTTCTTC. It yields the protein CASSGDRVTPRSYNEQFF.

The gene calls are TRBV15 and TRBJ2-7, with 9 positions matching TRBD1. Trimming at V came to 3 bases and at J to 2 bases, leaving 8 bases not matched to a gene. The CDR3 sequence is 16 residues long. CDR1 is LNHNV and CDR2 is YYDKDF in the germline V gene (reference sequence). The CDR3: CATSSVRGTGTYEQYF. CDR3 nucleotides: TGTGCCACCAGCAGTGTAAGGGGGACAGGGACCTACGAGCAGTACTTC.

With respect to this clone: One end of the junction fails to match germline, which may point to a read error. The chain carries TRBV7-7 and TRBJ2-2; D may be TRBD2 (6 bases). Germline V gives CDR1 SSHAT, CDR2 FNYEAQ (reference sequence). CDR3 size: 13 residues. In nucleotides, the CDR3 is TGTGCTAGCAGCCGGGGGACGACCGGGGAGCTGTTTTTT. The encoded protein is CASSRGTTGELFF.

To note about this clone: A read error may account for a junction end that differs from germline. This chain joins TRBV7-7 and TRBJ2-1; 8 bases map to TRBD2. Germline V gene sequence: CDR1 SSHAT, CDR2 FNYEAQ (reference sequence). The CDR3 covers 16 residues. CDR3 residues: CASSQSSGKTYNEQFF. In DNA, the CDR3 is TGTGCTAGCAGCCAAAGTAGCGGGAAAACCTACAATGAGCAGTTCTTC.

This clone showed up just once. The CDR3 DNA is TGCGCCAGCAGCTTCCAGCGGGGGGGCACAGATACGCAGTATTTT. This encodes CASSFQRGGTDTQYF. The V gene is TRBV5-1, the J gene TRBJ2-3; 9 nucleotides align to TRBD2. V trimming: 2 bases; J trimming: 1 base; junction bases outside the gene matches: 2. The CDR3 sequence is 15 residues long. CDR1 and CDR2 from the germline V gene are SGHRS and YFSETQ.

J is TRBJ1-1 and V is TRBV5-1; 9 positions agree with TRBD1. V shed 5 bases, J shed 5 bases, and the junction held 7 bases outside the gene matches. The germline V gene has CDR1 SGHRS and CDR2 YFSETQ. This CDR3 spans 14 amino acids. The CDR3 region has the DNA TGCGCCAGCAGGCACAGGGGGCTGGGGACTGAAGCTTTCTTT. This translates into CASRHRGLGTEAFF.

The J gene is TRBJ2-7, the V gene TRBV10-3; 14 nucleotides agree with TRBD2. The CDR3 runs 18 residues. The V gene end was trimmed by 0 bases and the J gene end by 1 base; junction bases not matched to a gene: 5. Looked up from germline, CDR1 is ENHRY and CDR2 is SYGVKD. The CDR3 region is CAISESTSGRALSYEQYF. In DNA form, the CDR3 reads TGTGCCATCAGTGAGTCGACTAGCGGGAGGGCCTTATCCTACGAGCAGTACTTC.

Here the CDR3 DNA reads TGTGCCAGCAGCGACGGAAGGGGGGGAGCTGAAGCTTTCTTT. Translated: CASSDGRGGAEAFF. The rearrangement links TRBV7-2 to TRBJ1-1; D may be TRBD1 (6 bases). The germline V and J ends were trimmed by 5 bases and 6 bases, with 16 bases remaining between them. Germline loops: CDR1 SGHTA, CDR2 FQGNSA. CDR3 length: 14 amino acids.

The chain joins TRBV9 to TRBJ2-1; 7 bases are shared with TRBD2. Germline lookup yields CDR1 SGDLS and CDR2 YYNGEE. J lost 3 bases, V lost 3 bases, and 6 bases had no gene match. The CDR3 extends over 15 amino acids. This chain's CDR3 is CASSAGGLCYNEQFF. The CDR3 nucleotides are TGTGCCAGCAGCGCGGGGGGTCTCTGCTACAATGAGCAGTTCTTC.

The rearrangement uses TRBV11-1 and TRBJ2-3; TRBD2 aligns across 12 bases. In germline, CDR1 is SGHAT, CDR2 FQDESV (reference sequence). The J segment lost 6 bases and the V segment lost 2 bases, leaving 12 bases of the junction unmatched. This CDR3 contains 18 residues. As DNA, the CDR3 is TGTGCCAGCAGCTTAATACTGTCCACTAGCGGGAGGAGGGATACGCAGTATTTT. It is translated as CASSLILSTSGRRDTQYF. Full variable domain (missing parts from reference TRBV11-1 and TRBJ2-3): EAEVAQSPRYKITEKSQAVAFWCDPISGHATLYWYRQILGQGPELLVQFQDESVVDDSQLPKDRFSAERLKGVDSTLKIQPAELGDSAMYLCASSLILSTSGRRDTQYFGPGTRLTVL.

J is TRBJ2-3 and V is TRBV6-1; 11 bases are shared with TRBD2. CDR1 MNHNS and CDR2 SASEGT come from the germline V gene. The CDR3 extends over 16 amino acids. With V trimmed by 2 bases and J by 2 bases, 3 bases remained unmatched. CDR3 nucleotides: TGTGCCAGCAGTGAAACTAGCGGGGGATACACAGATACGCAGTATTTT. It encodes CASSETSGGYTDTQYF.

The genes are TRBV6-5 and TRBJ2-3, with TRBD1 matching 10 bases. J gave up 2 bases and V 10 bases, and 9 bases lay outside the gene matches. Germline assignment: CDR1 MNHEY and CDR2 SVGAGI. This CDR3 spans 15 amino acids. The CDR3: CATSPGTGDTDTQYF. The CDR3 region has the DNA TGTGCCACTTCCCCCGGGACAGGGGACACAGATACGCAGTATTTT.

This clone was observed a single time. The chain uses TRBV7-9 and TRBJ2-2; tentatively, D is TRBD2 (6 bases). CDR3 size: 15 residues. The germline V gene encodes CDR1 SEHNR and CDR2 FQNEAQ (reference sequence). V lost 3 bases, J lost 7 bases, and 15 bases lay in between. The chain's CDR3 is CASSFSGEYGGELFF. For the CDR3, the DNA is TGTGCCAGCAGCTTCTCGGGGGAGTACGGCGGGGAGCTGTTTTTT.

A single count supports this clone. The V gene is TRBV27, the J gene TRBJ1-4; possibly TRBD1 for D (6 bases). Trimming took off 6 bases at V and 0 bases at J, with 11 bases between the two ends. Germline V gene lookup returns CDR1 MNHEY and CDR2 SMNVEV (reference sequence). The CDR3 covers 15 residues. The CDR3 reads CASRTNRATNEKLFF. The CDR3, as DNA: TGTGCCAGCAGAACTAACAGGGCAACTAATGAAAAACTGTTTTTT.

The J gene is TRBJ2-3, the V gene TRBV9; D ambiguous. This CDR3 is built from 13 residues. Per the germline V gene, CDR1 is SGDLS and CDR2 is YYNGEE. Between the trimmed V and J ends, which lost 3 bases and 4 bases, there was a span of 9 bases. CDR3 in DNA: TGTGCCAGCAGCGAAGGCAGGTCAGATACGCAGTATTTT. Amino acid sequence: CASSEGRSDTQYF.

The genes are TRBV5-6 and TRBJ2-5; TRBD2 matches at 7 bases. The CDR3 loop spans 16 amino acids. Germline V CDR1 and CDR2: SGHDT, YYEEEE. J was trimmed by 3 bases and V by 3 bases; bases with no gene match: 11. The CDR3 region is CASSSKAGLGKETQYF. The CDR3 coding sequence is TGTGCCAGCAGCTCGAAAGCGGGGCTGGGGAAAGAGACCCAGTACTTC.

The CDR3 reads CASSPEGQSYTEAFF. DNA of the CDR3: TGCGCCAGCAGCCCAGAGGGACAGAGTTACACTGAAGCTTTCTTT. The chain couples TRBV5-1 to TRBJ1-1, with 7 bases matching TRBD1. With 4 bases clipped from V and 3 bases from J, the junction kept 9 bases outside the gene matches. Germline CDR1 is SGHRS and CDR2 is YFSETQ. There are 15 residues in the CDR3.

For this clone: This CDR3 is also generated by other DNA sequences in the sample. Written as DNA, the CDR3 is TGTGCCAGCAGTGAACCGCAGGTTTTCAGTGGACATGGCGGCTACACCTTC. Its protein product is CASSEPQVFSGHGGYTF. V is TRBV2 and J is TRBJ1-2, with D possibly TRBD1 on 5 matching bases. The germline V and J ends were trimmed by 2 bases and 8 bases, with 24 bases remaining between them. Germline CDR1 SNHLY, CDR2 FYNNEI. The CDR3 is made up of 17 amino acids. Full variable domain (rest looked up from reference TRBV2 and TRBJ1-2): EPEVTQTPSHQVTQMGQEVILRCVPISNHLYFYWYRQILGQKVEFLVSFYNNEISEKSEIFDDQFSVERPDGSNFTLKIRSTKLEDSAMYFCASSEPQVFSGHGGYTFGSGTRLTVV.

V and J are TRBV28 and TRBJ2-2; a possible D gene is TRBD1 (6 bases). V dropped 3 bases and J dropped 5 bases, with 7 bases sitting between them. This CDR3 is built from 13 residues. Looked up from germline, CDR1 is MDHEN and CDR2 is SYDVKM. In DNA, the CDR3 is TGTGCCAGCAGTTTTACAGGGACCGGGGAGCTGTTTTTT. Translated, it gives CASSFTGTGELFF.

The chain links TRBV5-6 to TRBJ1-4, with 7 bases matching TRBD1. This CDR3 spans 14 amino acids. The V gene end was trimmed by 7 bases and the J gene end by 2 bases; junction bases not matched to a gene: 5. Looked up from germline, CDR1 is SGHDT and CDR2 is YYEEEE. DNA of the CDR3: TGTGCCAGCCATGACAGGGCCACTAATGAAAAACTGTTTTTT. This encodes CASHDRATNEKLFF.